This TCR beta chain comes out of a study of T cell repertoires in cytomegalovirus infection. The wider study: Selection of CMV epitopes for the study included recently identified HLA-C-restricted and well-studied HLA-B-restricted ones. Public signatures in TCR beta pointed to CMV infection and matching HLA type.

General study points: There were HLA-C-restricted CMV-specific TCR beta clonotypes dominating the ex vivo response.

Remarks on this clonotype: What it recognizes is unknown.

TCRdb re-analysed the reads in MiXCR, keeping a single row per CDR3 protein. The sample carries about 890,000 distinct CDR3 sequences, about 33% recorded once. Sequencing was performed on cultured CD8+ T cells from PBMCs, taken from culture after CMV antigen stimulation. This receptor was obtained from a human donor in good health (CMV status not recorded). Some clones in this sample may be carry-over from other donors' samples.

CDR3 protein: CASSQDVAGTGYSNQPQHF. Written as DNA, the CDR3 is TGCGCCAGCAGCCAAGATGTGGCCGGGACAGGGTATAGCAATCAGCCCCAGCATTTT. This chain uses TRBV4-1 with TRBJ1-5, with 9 bases that match TRBD1. Germline V CDR1 and CDR2: MGHRA, YSYEKL. The CDR3 length is 19 residues. The V gene end was trimmed by 0 bases and the J gene end by 0 bases; junction bases not matched to a gene: 9.